This T cell receptor beta chain was sequenced during a study of T cell changes during pregnancy in multiple sclerosis (dated by TCRdb to about 2019). Describing the broader study: The study looked at changes in the T cell repertoire across pregnancy in women with multiple sclerosis.

Preparation of the library involved the immunoSEQ multiplex PCR assay. TCRdb limited this immuneACCESS table to in-frame rearrangements with V and J called. A share of clones is missing; checked studies link under half to unresolved V genes, and the rest is unexplained. This sample comprises 35,000 to 50,000 clones, 91% of them detected only once. The ten largest make up 0.45% to 0.55% of the sample. As regards this clone: Its binding antigen is unknown. No much larger clone is present one base from it, and per-base qualities are unavailable.

In the germline V gene, CDR1 corresponds to SGHTA and CDR2 to FQGNSA. The cysteine opens and the phenylalanine closes a CDR3 of 15 amino acids. The only DNA kept is the CDR3, 45 bases in frame from the first base. V has 5 bases trimmed and J has 6 bases trimmed; junction bases matching no gene number 5. The rearrangement combines TRBV7-2 with TRBJ2-2; 11 nucleotides in the junction match TRBD2. This specimen was CD4+ T cells from peripheral blood mononuclear cells, taken in the third trimester of pregnancy. The sequence derives from a female donor in good health, enrolled as a control in a pregnancy study. The DNA reads as follows: TGTGCCAGCAGCCCCACTAGCGGGAGATCCGGGGAGCTGTTTTTT. This codes for CASSPTSGRSGELFF.